The T cell receptor (beta chain) under discussion was sequenced for a study of shared clonotypes between healthy human individuals. The germline CDR1 and CDR2 sequences are MNHNS and SASEGT. The V gene end was trimmed by 6 bases and the J gene end by 2 bases; junction bases not matched to a gene: 8. This CDR3 region has 15 residues. Assay: immunoSEQ multiplex PCR; the TCRdb copy retains only in-frame clones and omits some. The table shows about 1 million clones, with about 75% occurring only once. Sequenced sample: memory CD4+ T cells sorted from blood. The subset: CD45RA-negative fraction. The rearrangement links TRBV6-1 to TRBJ2-3; TRBD1 matches 7 bases. This TCR derives from a man between 18 and 35 years old in good health. CDR3 amino acids: CASRPQGPSTDTQYF. CDR3 DNA sequence: TGTGCCAGCAGACCACAGGGGCCCTCCACAGATACGCAGTATTTT.